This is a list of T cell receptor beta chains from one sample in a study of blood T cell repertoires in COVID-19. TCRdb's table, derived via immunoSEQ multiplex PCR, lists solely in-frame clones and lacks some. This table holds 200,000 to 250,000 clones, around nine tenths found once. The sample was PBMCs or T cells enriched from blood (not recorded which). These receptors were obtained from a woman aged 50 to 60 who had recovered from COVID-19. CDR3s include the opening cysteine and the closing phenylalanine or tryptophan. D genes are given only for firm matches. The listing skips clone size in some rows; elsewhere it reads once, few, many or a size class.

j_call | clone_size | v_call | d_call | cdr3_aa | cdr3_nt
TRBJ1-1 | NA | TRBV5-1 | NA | CASSLTGTEAFF | TGCGCCAGCAGCTTGACAGGCACTGAAGCTTTCTTT
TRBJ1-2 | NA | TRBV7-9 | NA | CASSQGFGYTF | TGTGCCAGCAGCCAGGGTTTCGGCTACACCTTC
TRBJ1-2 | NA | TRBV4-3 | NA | CASSQATGFYGYTF | TGCGCCAGCAGCCAAGCCACAGGGTTCTATGGCTACACCTTC
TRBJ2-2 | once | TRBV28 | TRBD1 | CASTPRGTGFAGELFF | TGTGCCAGCACCCCTAGGGGGACAGGGTTCGCCGGGGAGCTGTTTTTT
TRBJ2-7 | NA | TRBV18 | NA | CASSPEYEQYF | TGTGCCAGCTCACCCGAGTACGAGCAGTACTTC
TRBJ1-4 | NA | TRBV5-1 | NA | CASSLGQPNEKLFF | TGCGCCAGCAGCTTGGGACAGCCTAATGAAAAACTGTTTTTT
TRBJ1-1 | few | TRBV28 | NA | CASSFGGVAEAFF | TGTGCCAGCAGTTTCGGAGGGGTAGCTGAAGCTTTCTTT
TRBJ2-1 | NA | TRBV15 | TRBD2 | CATSRRTGLAGNEQFF | TGTGCCACCAGCAGAAGGACAGGACTAGCGGGGAATGAGCAGTTCTTC
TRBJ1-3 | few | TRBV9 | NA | CASSADAGASGNTIYF | TGTGCCAGCAGCGCGGACGCAGGGGCTTCTGGAAACACCATATATTTT
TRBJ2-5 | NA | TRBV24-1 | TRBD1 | CATSAPAQGAIQETQYF | TGTGCCACCAGTGCCCCAGCCCAGGGGGCGATCCAAGAGACCCAGTACTTC
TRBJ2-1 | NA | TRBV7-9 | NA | CASSSSFRGNEQFF | TGTGCCAGCAGCTCTTCCTTTCGGGGCAATGAGCAGTTCTTC
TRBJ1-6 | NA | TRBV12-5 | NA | CASGSGVRSPLHF | TGTGCTAGTGGTTCCGGGGTCCGGTCACCCCTCCACTTT
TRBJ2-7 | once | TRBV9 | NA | CASSVAPRDYEQYF | TGTGCCAGCAGCGTAGCCCCCCGGGACTACGAGCAGTACTTC
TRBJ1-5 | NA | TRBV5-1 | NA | CASSFGQDQPQHF | TGCGCCAGCAGCTTCGGTCAGGATCAGCCCCAGCATTTT
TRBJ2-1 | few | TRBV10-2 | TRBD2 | CASSESKGTSYGEQFF | TGCGCCAGCAGTGAGTCGAAAGGGACTAGCTACGGTGAGCAGTTCTTC
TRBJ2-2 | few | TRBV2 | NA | CASSEFTFAGGELFF | TGTGCCAGCAGTGAATTTACGTTCGCGGGCGGGGAGCTGTTTTTT
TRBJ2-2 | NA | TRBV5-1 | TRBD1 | CASSLAGGLTGELFF | TGCGCCAGCAGCCTGGCAGGGGGCCTCACCGGGGAGCTGTTTTTT
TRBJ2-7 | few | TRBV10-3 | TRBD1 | CAISESGQGIYEQYF | TGTGCCATCAGTGAGAGCGGACAGGGAATATACGAGCAGTACTTC
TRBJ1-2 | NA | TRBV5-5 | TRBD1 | CASSLFQGAGGYTF | TGTGCCAGCAGCTTGTTTCAGGGGGCGGGAGGCTACACCTTC
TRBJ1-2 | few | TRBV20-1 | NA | CSARVDSGYTF | TGCAGTGCTAGAGTAGACAGTGGCTACACCTTC
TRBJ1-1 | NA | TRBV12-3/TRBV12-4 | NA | CASRVQATEAFF | TGTGCCAGCAGGGTACAGGCCACTGAAGCTTTCTTT
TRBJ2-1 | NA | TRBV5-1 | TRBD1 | CASSSGTGVGEQFF | TGCGCCAGCAGCTCCGGGACAGGGGTTGGGGAGCAGTTCTTC
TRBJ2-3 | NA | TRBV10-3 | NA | CAISESGGSTDTQYF | TGTGCCATCAGTGAGTCGGGAGGCTCCACAGATACGCAGTATTTT
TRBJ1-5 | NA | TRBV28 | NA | CASSLRAGRVDQPQHF | TGTGCCAGCAGTTTAAGAGCGGGCAGGGTAGACCAGCCCCAGCATTTT
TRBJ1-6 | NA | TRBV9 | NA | CASSVGSVTYNSPLHF | TGTGCCAGCAGCGTAGGCTCGGTCACCTATAATTCACCCCTCCACTTT
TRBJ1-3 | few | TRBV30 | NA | CAWRGEGGRNTIYF | TGTGCCTGGCGTGGTGAAGGAGGGAGGAACACCATATATTTT
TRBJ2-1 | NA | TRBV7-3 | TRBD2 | CASSLESSGSGRYNEQFF | TGTGCCAGCAGCTTAGAGTCGTCGGGTAGCGGGAGGTACAATGAGCAGTTCTTC
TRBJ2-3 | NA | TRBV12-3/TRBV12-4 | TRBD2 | CASSSGGTDTQYF | TGTGCCAGCAGTAGCGGGGGCACAGATACGCAGTATTTT
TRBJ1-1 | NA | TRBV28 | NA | CASGPKGKAFF | TGTGCCAGCGGACCAAAGGGGAAAGCTTTCTTT
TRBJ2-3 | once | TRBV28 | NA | CASSLLTSTDTQYF | TGTGCCAGCAGTTTACTGACTAGCACAGATACGCAGTATTTT
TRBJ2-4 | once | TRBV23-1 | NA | CASSRRWRAKNIQYF | TGCGCCAGCAGTCGGAGATGGAGGGCCAAAAACATTCAGTACTTC
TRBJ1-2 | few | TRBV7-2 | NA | CASSSDSLGGYTF | TGTGCCAGCAGCTCCGACAGTCTGGGTGGCTACACCTTC
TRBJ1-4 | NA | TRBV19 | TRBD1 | CASNGQGEATNEKLFF | TGTGCCAGTAACGGACAGGGGGAAGCAACTAATGAAAAACTGTTTTTT